Given below is one T cell receptor (beta chain) in context. The antigen is not known. Regulatory T cells were sorted as CD4+CD25hiCD127low/negative cells. Authors' data handling: Around 50,000 patient and 9.4x10^4 or so healthy donor TCRbeta sequences came from Tregs. Clones were read by immunoSEQ multiplex PCR, and TCRdb kept only the in-frame ones, dropping some. The V and J calls and the clone size are those of that table, but D and trimming were determined from the DNA. The table shows some 25,000 clones, with 80% to 95% occurring only once. This specimen belongs to a study of B cell selection in AIRE deficiency. Notes on the study in general: Around 33% of healthy-shared Treg sequences were found among patient Tconv cells. Shorter CDR3s marked shared Treg sequences, biased toward few non-templated insertions.

The receptor's source is a human donor in good health. Source material: CD4+CD25+ Tregs sorted from PBMCs.

CDR3 amino acids: CASQAPTTSGQPQHF. In nucleotides, the CDR3 is TGTGCCAGTCAAGCTCCGACAACTTCGGGTCAGCCCCAGCATTTT. The chain carries TRBV19 and TRBJ1-5; D not resolved. V lost 8 bases to trimming and J lost 6 bases, with 20 bases between them. Germline CDR1 reads LNHDA; CDR2 reads SQIVND (reference sequence). The CDR3 contains 15 residues.